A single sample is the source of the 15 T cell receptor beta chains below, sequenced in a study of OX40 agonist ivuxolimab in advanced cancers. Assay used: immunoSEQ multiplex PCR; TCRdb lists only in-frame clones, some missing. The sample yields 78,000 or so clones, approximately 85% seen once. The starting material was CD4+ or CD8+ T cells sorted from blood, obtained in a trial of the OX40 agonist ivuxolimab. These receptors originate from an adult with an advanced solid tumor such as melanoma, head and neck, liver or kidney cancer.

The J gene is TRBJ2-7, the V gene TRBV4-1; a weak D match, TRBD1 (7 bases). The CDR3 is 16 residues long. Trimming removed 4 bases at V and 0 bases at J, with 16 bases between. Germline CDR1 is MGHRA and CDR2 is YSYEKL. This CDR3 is CASSLRVEGASYEQYF. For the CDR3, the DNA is TGCGCCAGCAGCCTCCGTGTGGAGGGGGCCTCCTACGAGCAGTACTTC.

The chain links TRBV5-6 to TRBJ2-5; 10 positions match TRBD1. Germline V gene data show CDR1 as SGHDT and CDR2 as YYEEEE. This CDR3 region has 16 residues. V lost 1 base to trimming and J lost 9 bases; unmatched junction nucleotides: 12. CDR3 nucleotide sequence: TGTGCCAGCAGCTTGACCGGACAGGGGGGGCCGAGGTCCCAGTACTTC. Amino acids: CASSLTGQGGPRSQYF.

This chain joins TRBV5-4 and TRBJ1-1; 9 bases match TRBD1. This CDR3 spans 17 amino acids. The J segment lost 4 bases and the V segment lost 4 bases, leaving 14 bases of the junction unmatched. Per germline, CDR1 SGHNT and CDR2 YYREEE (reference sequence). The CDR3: CASSQTENRGRVTEAFF. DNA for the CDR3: TGTGCCAGCAGCCAGACAGAAAACAGGGGGCGAGTCACTGAAGCTTTCTTT.

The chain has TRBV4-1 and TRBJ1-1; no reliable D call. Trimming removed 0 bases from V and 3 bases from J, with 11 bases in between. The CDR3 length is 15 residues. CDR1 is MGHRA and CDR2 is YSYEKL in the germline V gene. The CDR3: CASSQETLVDTEAFF. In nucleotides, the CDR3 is TGCGCCAGCAGCCAAGAAACCTTGGTAGACACTGAAGCTTTCTTT.

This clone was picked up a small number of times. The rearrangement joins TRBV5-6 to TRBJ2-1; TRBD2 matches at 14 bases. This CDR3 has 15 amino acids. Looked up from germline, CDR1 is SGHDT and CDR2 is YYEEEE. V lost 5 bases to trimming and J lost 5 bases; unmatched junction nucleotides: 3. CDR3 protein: CASRRGLAGDNEQFF. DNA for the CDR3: TGTGCCAGCAGACGGGGACTAGCGGGGGACAATGAGCAGTTCTTC.

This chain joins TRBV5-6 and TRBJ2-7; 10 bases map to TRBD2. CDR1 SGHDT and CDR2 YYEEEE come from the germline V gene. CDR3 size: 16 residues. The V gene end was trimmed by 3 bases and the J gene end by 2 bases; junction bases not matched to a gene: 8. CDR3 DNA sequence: TGTGCCAGCAGCTCCATTCGACTAGCGGGTACCTACGAGCAGTACTTC. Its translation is CASSSIRLAGTYEQYF.

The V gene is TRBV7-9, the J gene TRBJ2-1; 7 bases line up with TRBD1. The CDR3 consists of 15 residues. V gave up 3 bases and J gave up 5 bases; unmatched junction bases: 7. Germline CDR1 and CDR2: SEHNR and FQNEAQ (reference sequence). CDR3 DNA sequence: TGTGCCAGCAGCTTCCGGGGCAGGGGGAACAATGAGCAGTTCTTC. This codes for CASSFRGRGNNEQFF.

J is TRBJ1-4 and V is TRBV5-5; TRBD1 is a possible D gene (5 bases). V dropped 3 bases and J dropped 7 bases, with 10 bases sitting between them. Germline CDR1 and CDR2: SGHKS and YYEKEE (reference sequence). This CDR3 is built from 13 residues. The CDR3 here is CASSSRGGEKLFF. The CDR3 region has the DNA TGTGCCAGCAGCTCACGTGGGGGTGAAAAACTGTTTTTT.

The CDR3 sequence: CASSPGTGEAFGHEQYF. In DNA form, the CDR3 reads TGCGCCAGCAGCCCCGGGACAGGGGAGGCGTTCGGGCACGAGCAGTACTTC. This chain joins TRBV4-1 and TRBJ2-7, with 10 positions matching TRBD1. Germline CDR1 and CDR2: MGHRA and YSYEKL. The CDR3 spans 17 residues. The trim removed 4 bases at V and 5 bases at J, leaving 14 bases unmatched.

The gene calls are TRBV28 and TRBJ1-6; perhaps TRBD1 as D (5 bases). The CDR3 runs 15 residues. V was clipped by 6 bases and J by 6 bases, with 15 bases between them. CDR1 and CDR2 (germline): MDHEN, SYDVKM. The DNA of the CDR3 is TGTGCCAGCAGCCCAATACAGGATCTTAATTCACCCCTCCACTTT. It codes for CASSPIQDLNSPLHF.

CDR3 loop: CASSRDEIRPDRNSPLHF. DNA of the CDR3: TGTGCCAGTAGCCGGGATGAGATCCGACCTGATAGGAATTCACCCCTCCACTTT. This rearrangement joins TRBV19 to TRBJ1-6, with D hard to call. The CDR3 consists of 18 residues. Germline V gives CDR1 LNHDA, CDR2 SQIVND (reference sequence). The ends were cut back, 6 bases at V and 7 bases at J, with 25 bases in the middle. The full variable domain, in which reference TRBV19 and TRBJ1-6 provide the parts outside the CDR3, is DGGITQSPKYLFRKEGQNVTLSCEQNLNHDAMYWYRQDPGQGLRLIYYSQIVNDFQKGDIAEGYSVSREKKESFPLTVTSAQKNPTAFYLCASSRDEIRPDRNSPLHFGNGTRLTVT.

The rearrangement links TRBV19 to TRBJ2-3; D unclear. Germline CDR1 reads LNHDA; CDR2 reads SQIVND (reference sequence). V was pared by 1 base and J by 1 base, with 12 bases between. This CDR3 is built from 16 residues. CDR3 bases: TGTGCCAGTAGTATAGGCGGCGCAGTGGGCACAGATACGCAGTATTTT. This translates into CASSIGGAVGTDTQYF.

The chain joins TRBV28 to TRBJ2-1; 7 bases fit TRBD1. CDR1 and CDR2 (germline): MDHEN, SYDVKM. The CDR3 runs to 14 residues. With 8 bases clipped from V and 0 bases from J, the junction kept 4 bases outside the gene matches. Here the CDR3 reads CASGRDSSYNEQFF. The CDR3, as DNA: TGTGCCAGCGGACGGGACAGCTCCTACAATGAGCAGTTCTTC. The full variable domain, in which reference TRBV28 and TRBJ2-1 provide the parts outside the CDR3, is DVKVTQSSRYLVKRTGEKVFLECVQDMDHENMFWYRQDPGLGLRLIYFSYDVKMKEKGDIPEGYSVSREKKERFSLILESASTNQTSMYLCASGRDSSYNEQFFGPGTRLTVL.

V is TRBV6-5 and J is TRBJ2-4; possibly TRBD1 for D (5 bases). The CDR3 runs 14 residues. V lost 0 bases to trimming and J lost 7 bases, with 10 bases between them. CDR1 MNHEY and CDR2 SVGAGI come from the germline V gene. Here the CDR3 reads CASSYSRVGNIQYF. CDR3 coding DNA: TGTGCCAGCAGTTACTCCAGGGTGGGGAACATTCAGTACTTC.

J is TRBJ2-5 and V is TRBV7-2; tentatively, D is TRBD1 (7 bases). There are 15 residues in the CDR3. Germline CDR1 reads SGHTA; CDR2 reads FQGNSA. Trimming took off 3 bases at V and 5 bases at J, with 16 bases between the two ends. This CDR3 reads CASSLPSTGRETQYF. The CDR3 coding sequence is TGTGCCAGCAGCTTGCCATCGACAGGGAGGGAGACCCAGTACTTC.